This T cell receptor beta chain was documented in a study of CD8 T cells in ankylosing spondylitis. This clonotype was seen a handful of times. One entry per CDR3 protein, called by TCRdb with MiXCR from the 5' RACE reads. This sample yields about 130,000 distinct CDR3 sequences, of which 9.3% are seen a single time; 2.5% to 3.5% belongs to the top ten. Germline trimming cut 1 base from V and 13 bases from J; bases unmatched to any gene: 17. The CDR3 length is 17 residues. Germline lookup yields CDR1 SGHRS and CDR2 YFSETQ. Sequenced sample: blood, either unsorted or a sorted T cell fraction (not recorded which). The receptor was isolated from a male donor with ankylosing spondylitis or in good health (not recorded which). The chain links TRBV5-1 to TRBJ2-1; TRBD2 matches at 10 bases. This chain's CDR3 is CASSLLGGGLAIIGQFF. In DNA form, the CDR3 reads TGCGCCAGCAGCTTGTTGGGGGGGGGACTAGCGATAATTGGACAGTTCTTC.